The 4 T cell receptor beta chains below were found in one sample sequenced in a study of cytomegalovirus exposure and HLA in healthy donors. 13 Jbeta primers and 60 Vbeta primers were used for the PCR. This table comes from immunoSEQ multiplex PCR, and its TCRdb copy is limited to in-frame clones, with some not included. The sample yields some 46,000 clones, of which the top ten take up roughly 7.3%. Material: PBMCs. These receptors were taken from a male donor in good health and CMV-seronegative.

The chain uses TRBV6-5 and TRBJ2-7; D might be TRBD2 (7 bases). CDR1 is MNHEY and CDR2 is SVGAGI in the germline V gene. CDR3 length: 11 residues. The V gene lost 7 bases and the J gene lost 9 bases, with 13 bases spanning the gap. Here the CDR3 DNA reads TGTGCCAGCAAATGGGGGGGCGGGCAGTACTTC. This codes for CASKWGGGQYF.

The chain combines TRBV27 with TRBJ2-7, with 7 bases that match TRBD2. There are 12 residues in the CDR3. Germline-derived CDR1 and CDR2 are MNHEY and SMNVEV (reference sequence). Germline trimming cut 6 bases from V and 6 bases from J; bases unmatched to any gene: 5. CDR3 coding DNA: TGTGCCAGCAGCCGATGGGGGGGCGAGCAGTACTTC. This gives the protein CASSRWGGEQYF.

The V call is TRBV7-3, the J call TRBJ2-3; D is unclear. Looked up from germline, CDR1 is SGHTA and CDR2 is FQGTGA. The CDR3 runs to 15 residues. V was trimmed by 2 bases and J by 0 bases, leaving 9 bases between them. CDR3: CASSLSRVSTDTQYF. As DNA, the CDR3 is TGTGCCAGCAGCTTATCCCGGGTTAGCACAGATACGCAGTATTTT.

The chain recombines TRBV28 with TRBJ2-3, with D uncertain. This CDR3 comprises 13 residues. Trimming stripped 6 bases from V and 2 bases from J, with 9 bases between. CDR1 is MDHEN, CDR2 SYDVKM, per germline. CDR3 sequence reads: CASRESVTDTQYF. The CDR3 DNA follows: TGTGCCAGCAGGGAGTCGGTCACAGATACGCAGTATTTT.